The clone carrying this T cell receptor beta chain is a singleton in its sample. Its specificity is not known. The data are from a study of OX40 agonist ivuxolimab in advanced cancers. As for the study in general: Eligibility rules accepted prior anti-PD-1, anti-PD-L1 or anti-CTLA-4 therapy, and 35% to 40% had some. Three patients responded partially, comprising one with hepatocellular carcinoma and two with cutaneous melanoma.

Per germline, CDR1 MGHRA and CDR2 YSYEKL. The CDR3 sequence is 17 residues long. V lost 1 base to trimming and J lost 6 bases; unmatched junction nucleotides: 13. Sequenced by immunoSEQ multiplex PCR; TCRdb stores in-frame clones only, minus some. Found here are 60,000 to 75,000 clones, approximately 92% of them singletons; the top ten hold 10% to 15%. Study-level findings and limits: In general, CD8+ T cells held more expanded clones than CD4+ did, on average.

This clonotype was sampled from an adult with an advanced solid tumor such as melanoma, head and neck, liver or kidney cancer. The specimen was CD4+ or CD8+ T cells sorted from blood, collected in a trial of the OX40 agonist ivuxolimab. V usage is TRBV4-1 and J usage is TRBJ2-3, with TRBD1 matching over 7 bases. As DNA, the CDR3 is TGCGCCAGCAGCCAAGTTAGGTTATGGCAGGGGGTCGATACGCAGTATTTT. Protein product: CASSQVRLWQGVDTQYF.